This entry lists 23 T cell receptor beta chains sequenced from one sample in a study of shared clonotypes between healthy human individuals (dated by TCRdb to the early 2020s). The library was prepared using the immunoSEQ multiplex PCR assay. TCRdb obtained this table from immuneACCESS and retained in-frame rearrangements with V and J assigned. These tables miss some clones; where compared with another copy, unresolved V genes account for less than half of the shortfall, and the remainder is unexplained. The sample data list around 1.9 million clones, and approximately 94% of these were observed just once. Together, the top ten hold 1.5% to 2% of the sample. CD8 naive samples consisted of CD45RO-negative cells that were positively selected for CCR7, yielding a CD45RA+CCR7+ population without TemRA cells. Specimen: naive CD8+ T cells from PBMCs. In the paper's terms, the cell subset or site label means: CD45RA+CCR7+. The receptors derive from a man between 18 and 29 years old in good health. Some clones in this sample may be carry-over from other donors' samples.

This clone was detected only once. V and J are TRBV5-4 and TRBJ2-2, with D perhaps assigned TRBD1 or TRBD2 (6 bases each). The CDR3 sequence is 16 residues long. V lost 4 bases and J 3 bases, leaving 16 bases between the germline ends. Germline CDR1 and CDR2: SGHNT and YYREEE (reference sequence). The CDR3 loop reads CASSAGGAGYTGELFF. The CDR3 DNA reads TGTGCCAGCAGCGCCGGGGGCGCTGGATACACCGGGGAGCTGTTTTTT. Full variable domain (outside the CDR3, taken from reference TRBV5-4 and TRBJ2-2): ETGVTQSPTHLIKTRGQQVTLRCSSQSGHNTVSWYQQALGQGPQFIFQYYREEENGRGNFPPRFSGLQFPNYSSELNVNALELDDSALYLCASSAGGAGYTGELFFGEGSRLTVL.

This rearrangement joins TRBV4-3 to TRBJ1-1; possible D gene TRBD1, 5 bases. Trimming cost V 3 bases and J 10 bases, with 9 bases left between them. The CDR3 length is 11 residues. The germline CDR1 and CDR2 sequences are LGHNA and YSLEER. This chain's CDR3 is CASSQGPGAFF. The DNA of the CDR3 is TGCGCCAGCAGCCAGGGACCGGGAGCTTTCTTT.

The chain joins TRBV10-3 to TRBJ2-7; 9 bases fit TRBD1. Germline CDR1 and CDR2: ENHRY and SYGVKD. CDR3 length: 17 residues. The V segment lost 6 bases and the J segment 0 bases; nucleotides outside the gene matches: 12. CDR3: CAIRTGQGLISSYEQYF. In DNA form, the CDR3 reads TGTGCCATCAGGACGGGACAGGGACTTATCAGCTCCTACGAGCAGTACTTC.

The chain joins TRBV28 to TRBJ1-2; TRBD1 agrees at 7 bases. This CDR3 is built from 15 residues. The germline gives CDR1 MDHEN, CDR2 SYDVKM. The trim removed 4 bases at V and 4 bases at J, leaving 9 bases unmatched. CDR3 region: CASSSYRDRVYGYTF. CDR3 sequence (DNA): TGTGCCAGCAGTTCTTACCGGGACAGAGTCTATGGCTACACCTTC.

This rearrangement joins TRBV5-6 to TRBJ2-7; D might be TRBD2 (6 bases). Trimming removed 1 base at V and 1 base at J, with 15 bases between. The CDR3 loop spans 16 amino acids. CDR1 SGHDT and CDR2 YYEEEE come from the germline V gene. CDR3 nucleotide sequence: TGTGCCAGCAGCTTGTCGCCAGCGGGTCGGTCCTACGAGCAGTACTTC. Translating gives CASSLSPAGRSYEQYF.

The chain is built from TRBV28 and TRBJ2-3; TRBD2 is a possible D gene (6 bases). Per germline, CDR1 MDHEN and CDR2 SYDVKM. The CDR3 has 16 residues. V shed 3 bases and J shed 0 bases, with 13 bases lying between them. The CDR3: CASSLPGVTSTDTQYF. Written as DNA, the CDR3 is TGTGCCAGCAGTTTGCCGGGGGTGACTAGCACAGATACGCAGTATTTT.

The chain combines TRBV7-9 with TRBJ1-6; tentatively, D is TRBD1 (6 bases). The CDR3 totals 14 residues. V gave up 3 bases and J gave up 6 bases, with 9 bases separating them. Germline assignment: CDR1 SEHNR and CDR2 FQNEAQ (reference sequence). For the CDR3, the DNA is TGTGCCAGCAGCTTGGAGGGGGTTAATTCACCCCTCCACTTT. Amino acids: CASSLEGVNSPLHF.

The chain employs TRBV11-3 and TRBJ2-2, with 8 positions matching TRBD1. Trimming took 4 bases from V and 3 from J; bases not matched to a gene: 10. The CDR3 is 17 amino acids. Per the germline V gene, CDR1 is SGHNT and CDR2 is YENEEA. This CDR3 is CASSSNRDRWDTGELFF. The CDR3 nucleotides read TGTGCCAGCAGCTCAAACCGGGACAGGTGGGACACCGGGGAGCTGTTTTTT. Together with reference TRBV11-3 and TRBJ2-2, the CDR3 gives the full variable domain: EAGVVQSPRYKIIEKKQPVAFWCNPISGHNTLYWYLQNLGQGPELLIRYENEEAVDDSQLPKDRFSAERLKGVDSTLKIQPAELGDSAVYLCASSSNRDRWDTGELFFGEGSRLTVL.

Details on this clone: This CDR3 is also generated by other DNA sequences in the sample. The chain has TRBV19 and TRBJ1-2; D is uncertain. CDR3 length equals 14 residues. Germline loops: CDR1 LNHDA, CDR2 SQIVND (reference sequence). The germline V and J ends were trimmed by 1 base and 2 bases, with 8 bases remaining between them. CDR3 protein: CASSIGEGNYGYTF. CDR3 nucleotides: TGTGCCAGTAGTATAGGAGAGGGAAACTATGGCTACACCTTC.

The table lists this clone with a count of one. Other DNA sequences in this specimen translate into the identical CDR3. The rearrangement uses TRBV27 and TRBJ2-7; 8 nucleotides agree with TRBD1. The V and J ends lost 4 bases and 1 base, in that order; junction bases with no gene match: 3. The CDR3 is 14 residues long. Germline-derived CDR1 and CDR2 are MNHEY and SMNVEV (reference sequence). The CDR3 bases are TGTGCCAGCAGTTGGGGGACAGGATCCTACGAGCAGTACTTC. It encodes CASSWGTGSYEQYF.

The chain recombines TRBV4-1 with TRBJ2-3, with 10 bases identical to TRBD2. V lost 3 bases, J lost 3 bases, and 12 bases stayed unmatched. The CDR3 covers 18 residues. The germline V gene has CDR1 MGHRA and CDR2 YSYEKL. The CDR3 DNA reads TGCGCCAGCAGCCAGGGTCCCCTGACTAGCGGGTGGACAGATACGCAGTATTTT. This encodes CASSQGPLTSGWTDTQYF.

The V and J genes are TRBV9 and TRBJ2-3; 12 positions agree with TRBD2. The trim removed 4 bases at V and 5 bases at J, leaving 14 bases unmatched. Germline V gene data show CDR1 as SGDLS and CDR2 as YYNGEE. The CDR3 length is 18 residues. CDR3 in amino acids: CASSTIPLAGGPGDTQYF. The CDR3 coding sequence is TGTGCCAGCAGCACCATCCCGCTAGCGGGAGGGCCTGGAGATACGCAGTATTTT.

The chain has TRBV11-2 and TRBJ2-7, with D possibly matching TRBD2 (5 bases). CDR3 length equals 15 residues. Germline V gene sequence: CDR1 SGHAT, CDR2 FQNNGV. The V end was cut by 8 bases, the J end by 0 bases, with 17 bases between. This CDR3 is CASRTWSEGSYEQYF. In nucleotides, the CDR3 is TGTGCCAGCCGTACTTGGAGTGAGGGCTCCTACGAGCAGTACTTC. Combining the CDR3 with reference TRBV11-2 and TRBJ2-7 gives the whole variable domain EAGVAQSPRYKIIEKRQSVAFWCNPISGHATLYWYQQILGQGPKLLIQFQNNGVVDDSQLPKDRFSAERLKGVDSTLKIQPAKLEDSAVYLCASRTWSEGSYEQYFGPGTRLTVT.

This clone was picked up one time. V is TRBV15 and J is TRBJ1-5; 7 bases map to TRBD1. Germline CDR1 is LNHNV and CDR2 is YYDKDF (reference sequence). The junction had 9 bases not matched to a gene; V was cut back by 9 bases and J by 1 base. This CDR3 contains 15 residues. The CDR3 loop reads CATKGQVESNQPQHF. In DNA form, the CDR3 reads TGTGCCACGAAAGGACAGGTGGAGAGCAATCAGCCCCAGCATTTT.

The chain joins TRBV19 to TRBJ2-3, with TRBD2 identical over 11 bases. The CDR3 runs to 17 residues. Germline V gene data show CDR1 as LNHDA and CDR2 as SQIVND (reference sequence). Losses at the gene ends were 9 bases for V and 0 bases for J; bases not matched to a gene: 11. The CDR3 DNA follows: TGTGCCAGCACCCTAAAACGACTAGCGGGAAGCACAGATACGCAGTATTTT. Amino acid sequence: CASTLKRLAGSTDTQYF.

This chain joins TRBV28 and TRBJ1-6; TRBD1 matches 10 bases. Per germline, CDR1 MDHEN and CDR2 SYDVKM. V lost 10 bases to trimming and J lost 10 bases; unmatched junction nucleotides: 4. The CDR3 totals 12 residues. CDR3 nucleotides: TGTGCCACAGGGACAGGGGACTCACCCCTCCACTTT. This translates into CATGTGDSPLHF.

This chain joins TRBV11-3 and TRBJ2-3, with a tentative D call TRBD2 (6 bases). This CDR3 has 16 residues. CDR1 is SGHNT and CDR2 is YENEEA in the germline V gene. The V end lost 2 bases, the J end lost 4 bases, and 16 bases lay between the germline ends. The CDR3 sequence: CASSLRTGVMADTQYF. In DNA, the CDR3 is TGTGCCAGCAGCTTACGAACGGGAGTAATGGCAGATACGCAGTATTTT.

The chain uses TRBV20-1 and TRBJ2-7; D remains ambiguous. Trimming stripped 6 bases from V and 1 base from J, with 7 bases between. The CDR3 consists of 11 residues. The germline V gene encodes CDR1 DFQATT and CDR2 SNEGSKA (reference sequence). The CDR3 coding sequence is TGCAGTGCGGCCCCGTCCTACGAGCAGTACTTC. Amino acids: CSAAPSYEQYF.

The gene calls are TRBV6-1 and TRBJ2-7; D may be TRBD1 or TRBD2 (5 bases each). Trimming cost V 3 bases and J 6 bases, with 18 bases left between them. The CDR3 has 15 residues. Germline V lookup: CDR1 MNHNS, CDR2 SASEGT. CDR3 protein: CASSELRRDHSEQYF. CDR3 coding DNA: TGTGCCAGCAGTGAGCTGCGAAGGGACCACTCCGAGCAGTACTTC.

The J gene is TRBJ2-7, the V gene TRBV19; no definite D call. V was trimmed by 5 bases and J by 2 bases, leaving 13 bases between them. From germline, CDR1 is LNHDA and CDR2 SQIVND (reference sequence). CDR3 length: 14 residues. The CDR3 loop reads CASSYRTQAYEQYF. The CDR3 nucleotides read TGTGCCAGTAGTTACCGGACGCAAGCCTACGAGCAGTACTTC.

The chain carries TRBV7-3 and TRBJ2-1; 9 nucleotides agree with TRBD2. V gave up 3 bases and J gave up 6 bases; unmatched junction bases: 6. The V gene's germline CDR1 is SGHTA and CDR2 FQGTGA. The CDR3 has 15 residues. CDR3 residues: CASSLVAREGNEQFF. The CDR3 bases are TGTGCCAGCAGCTTGGTCGCGCGGGAGGGCAATGAGCAGTTCTTC. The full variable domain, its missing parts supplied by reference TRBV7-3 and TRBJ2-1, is GAGVSQTPSNKVTEKGKYVELRCDPISGHTALYWYRQSLGQGPEFLIYFQGTGAADDSGLPNDRFFAVRPEGSVSTLKIQRTERGDSAVYLCASSLVAREGNEQFFGPGTRLTVL.

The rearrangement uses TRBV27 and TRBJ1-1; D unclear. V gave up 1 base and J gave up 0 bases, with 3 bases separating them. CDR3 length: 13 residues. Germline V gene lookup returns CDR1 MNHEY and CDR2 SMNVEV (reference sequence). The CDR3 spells CASSLYVNTEAFF. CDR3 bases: TGTGCCAGCAGTTTATATGTGAACACTGAAGCTTTCTTT.

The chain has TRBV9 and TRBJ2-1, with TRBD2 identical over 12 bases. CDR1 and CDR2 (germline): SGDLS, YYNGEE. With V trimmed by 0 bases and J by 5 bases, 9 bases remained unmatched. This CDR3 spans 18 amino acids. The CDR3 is CASSVDLVLAGGHNEQFF. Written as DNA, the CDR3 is TGTGCCAGCAGCGTAGACCTTGTACTAGCGGGGGGCCACAATGAGCAGTTCTTC.